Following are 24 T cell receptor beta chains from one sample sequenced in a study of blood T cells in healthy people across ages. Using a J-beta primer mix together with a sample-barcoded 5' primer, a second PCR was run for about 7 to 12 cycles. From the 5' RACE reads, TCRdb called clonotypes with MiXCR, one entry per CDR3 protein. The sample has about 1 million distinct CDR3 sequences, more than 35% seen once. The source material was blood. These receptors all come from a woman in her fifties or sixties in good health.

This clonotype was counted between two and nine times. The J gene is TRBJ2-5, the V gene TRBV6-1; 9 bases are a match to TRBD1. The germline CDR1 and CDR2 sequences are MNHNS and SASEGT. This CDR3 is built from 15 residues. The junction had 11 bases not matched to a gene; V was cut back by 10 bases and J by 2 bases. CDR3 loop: CANDMGQGGQETQYF. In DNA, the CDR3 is TGTGCCAACGATATGGGACAGGGCGGTCAAGAGACCCAGTACTTC.

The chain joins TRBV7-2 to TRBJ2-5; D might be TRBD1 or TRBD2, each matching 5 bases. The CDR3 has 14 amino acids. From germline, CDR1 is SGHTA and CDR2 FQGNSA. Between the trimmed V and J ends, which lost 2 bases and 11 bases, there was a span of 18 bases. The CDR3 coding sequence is TGTGCCAGCAGCTTATCCCTACAGGCGGGTGAGCAGTACTTC. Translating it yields CASSLSLQAGEQYF.

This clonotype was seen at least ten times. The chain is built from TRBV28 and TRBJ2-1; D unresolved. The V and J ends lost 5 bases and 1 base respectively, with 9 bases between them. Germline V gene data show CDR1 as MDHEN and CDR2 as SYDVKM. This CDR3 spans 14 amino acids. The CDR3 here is CASSPPVSYNEQFF. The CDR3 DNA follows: TGTGCCAGCAGTCCCCCCGTATCCTACAATGAGCAGTTCTTC.

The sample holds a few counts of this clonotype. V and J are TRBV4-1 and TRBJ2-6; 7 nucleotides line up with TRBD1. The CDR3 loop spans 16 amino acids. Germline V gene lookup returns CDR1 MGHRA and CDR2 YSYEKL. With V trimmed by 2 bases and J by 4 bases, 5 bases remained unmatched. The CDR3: CASSQSGTAGANVLTF. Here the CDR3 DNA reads TGCGCCAGCAGCCAAAGTGGGACAGCCGGGGCCAACGTCCTGACTTTC.

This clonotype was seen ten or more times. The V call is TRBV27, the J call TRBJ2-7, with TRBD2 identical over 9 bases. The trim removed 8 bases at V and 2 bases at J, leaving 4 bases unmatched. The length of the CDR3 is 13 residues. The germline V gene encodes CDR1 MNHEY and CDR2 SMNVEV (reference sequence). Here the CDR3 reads CASRGLATYEQYF. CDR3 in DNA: TGTGCCAGCCGGGGACTAGCTACCTACGAGCAGTACTTC.

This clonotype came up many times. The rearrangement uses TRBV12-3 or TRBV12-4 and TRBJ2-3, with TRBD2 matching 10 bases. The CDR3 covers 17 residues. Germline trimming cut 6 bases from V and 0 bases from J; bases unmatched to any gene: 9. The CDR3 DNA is TGTGCCAGCAGCCCCAACGGACTAGCGGCTAGCACAGATACGCAGTATTTT. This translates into CASSPNGLAASTDTQYF.

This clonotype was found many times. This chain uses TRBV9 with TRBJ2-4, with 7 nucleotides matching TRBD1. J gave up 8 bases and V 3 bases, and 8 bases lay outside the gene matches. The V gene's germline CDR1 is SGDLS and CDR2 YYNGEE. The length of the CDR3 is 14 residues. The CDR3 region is CASSADRERDIQYF. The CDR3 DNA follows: TGTGCCAGCAGCGCAGACAGGGAGAGGGACATTCAGTACTTC.

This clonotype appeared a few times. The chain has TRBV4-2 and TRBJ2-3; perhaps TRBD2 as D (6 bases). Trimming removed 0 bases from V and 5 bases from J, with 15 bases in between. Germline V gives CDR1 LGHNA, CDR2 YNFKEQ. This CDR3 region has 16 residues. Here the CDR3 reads CASSQEYGRVLDTQYF. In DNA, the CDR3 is TGTGCCAGCAGCCAAGAATACGGGAGAGTTCTAGATACGCAGTATTTT.

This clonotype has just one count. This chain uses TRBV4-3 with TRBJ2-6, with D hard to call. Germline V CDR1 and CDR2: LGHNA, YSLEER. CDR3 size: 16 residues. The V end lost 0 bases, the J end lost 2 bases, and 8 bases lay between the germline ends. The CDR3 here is CASSQEVATGANVLTF. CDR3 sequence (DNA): TGCGCCAGCAGCCAAGAAGTGGCCACTGGGGCCAACGTCCTGACTTTC.

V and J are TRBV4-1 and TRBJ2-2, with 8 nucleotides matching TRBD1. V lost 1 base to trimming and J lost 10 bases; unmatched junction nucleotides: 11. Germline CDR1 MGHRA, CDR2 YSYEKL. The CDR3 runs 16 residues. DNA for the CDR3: TGCGCCAGCAGCCAAGTCGTCGGACAGGGTATCGCGGAGCTGTTTTTT. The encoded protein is CASSQVVGQGIAELFF.

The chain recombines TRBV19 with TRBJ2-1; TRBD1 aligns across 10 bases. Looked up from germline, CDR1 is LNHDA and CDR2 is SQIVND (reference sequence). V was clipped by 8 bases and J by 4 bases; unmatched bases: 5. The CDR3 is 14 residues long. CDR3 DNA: TGTGCCAGTCAGCGGACAGGGGGGTACAATGAGCAGTTCTTC. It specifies CASQRTGGYNEQFF.

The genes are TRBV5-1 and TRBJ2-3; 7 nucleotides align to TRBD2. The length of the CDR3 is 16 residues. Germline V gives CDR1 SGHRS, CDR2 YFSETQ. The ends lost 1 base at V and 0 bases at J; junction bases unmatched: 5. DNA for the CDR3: TGCGCCAGCAGCTTGTTCAGCGGGGCCAGCACAGATACGCAGTATTTT. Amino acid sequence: CASSLFSGASTDTQYF.

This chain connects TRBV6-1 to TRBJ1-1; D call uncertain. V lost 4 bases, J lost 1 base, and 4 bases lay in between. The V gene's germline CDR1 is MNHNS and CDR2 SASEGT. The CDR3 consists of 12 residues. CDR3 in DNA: TGTGCCAGCAGTGGATGGAACACTGAAGCTTTCTTT. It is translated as CASSGWNTEAFF.

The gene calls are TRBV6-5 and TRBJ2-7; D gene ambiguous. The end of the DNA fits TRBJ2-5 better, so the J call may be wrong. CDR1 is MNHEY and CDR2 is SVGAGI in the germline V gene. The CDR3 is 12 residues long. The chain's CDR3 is CASSYKRETQYF. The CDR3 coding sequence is TGTGCCAGCAGTTACAAACGAGAGACCCAGTACTTC.

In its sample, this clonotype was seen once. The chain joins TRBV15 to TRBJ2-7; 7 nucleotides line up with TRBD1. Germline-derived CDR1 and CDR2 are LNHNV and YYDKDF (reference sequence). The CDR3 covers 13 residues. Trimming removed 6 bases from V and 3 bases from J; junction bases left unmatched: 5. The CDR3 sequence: CATSQGVGYEQYF. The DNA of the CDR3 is TGTGCCACCAGTCAGGGGGTGGGCTACGAGCAGTACTTC.

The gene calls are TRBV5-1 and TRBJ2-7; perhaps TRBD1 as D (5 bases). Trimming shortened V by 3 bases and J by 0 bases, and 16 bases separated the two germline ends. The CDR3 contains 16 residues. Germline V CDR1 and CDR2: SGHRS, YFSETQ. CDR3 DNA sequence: TGCGCCAGCAGCTATACCCTAGACAGTATCTCCTACGAGCAGTACTTC. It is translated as CASSYTLDSISYEQYF.

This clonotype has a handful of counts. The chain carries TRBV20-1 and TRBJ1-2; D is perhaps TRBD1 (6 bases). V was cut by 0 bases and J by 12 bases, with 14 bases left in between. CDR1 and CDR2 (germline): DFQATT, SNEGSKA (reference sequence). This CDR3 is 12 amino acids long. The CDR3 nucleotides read TGCAGTGCTAGAGAGGGAGGGGGGGGCCACACCTTC. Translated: CSAREGGGGHTF.

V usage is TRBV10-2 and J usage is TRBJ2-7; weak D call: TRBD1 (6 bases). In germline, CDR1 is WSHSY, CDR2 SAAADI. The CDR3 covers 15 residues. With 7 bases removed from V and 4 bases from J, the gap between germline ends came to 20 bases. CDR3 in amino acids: CASKRGTELGYEQYF. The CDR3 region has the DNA TGCGCCAGCAAAAGGGGGACGGAATTGGGATACGAGCAGTACTTC.

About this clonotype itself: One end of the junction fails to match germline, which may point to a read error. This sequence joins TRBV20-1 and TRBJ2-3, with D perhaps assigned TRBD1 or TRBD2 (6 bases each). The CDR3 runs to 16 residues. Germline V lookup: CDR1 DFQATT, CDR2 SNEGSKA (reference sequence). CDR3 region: CSANLGRGPSTDTRYF. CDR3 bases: TGCAGTGCCAACCTCGGTCGGGGGCCTAGCACAGATACGCGGTATTTT.

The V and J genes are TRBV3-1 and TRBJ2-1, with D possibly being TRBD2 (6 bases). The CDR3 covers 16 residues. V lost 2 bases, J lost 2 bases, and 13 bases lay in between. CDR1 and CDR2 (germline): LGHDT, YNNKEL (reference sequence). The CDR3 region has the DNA TGTGCCAGCAGCCAAACCGGAGTAGCGGCCTACAATGAGCAGTTCTTC. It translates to CASSQTGVAAYNEQFF.

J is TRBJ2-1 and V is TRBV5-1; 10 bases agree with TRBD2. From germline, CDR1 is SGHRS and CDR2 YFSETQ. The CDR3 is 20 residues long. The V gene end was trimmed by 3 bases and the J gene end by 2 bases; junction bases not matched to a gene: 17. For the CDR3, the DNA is TGCGCCAGCAGCTCACCAGGGCTAGCGGGAGTCGGCAGCGCCTACAATGAGCAGTTCTTC. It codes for CASSSPGLAGVGSAYNEQFF.

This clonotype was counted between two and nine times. The CDR3 is CASSPNRIAGEWSEQFF. CDR3 DNA: TGTGCCAGCAGCCCCAACCGTATAGCGGGAGAGTGGAGTGAGCAGTTCTTC. The rearrangement links TRBV6-2 or TRBV6-3 to TRBJ2-1; 9 bases fit TRBD2. The CDR3 totals 17 residues. V lost 6 bases and J lost 9; bases outside the gene matches: 18. Germline assignment: CDR1 MNHEY and CDR2 SVGEGT.

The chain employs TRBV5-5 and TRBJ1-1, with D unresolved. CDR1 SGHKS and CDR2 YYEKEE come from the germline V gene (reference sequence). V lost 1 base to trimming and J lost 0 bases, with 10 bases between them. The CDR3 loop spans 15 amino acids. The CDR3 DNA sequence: TGTGCCAGCAGCTTGTTGGCCCAAATGAACACTGAAGCTTTCTTT. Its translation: CASSLLAQMNTEAFF. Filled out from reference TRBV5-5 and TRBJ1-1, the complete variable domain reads DAGVTQSPTHLIKTRGQQVTLRCSPISGHKSVSWYQQVLGQGPQFIFQYYEKEERGRGNFPDRFSARQFPNYSSELNVNALLLGDSALYLCASSLLAQMNTEAFFGQGTRLTVV.

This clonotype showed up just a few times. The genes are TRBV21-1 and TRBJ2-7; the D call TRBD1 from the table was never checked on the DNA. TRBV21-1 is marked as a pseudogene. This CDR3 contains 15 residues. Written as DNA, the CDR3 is TGTGCCAGCAGCAAAGCGCGGGACACCAGCTACGAGCAGTACTTC. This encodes CASSKARDTSYEQYF.